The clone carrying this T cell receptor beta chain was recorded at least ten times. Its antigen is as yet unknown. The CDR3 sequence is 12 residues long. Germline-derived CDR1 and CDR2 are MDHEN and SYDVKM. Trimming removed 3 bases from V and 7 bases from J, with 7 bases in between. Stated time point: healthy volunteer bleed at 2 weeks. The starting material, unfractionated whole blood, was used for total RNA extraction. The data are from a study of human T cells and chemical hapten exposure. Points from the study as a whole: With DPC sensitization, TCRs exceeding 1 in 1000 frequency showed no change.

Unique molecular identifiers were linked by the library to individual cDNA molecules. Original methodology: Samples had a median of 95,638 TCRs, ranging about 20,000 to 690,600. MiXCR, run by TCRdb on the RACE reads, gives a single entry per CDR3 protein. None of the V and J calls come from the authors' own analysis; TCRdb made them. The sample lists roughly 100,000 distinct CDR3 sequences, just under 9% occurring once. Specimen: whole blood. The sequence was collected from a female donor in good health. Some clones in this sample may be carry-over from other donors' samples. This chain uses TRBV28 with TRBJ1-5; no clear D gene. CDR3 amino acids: CASSLQRQPQHF. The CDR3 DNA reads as TGTGCCAGCAGTTTGCAACGACAGCCCCAGCATTTT.